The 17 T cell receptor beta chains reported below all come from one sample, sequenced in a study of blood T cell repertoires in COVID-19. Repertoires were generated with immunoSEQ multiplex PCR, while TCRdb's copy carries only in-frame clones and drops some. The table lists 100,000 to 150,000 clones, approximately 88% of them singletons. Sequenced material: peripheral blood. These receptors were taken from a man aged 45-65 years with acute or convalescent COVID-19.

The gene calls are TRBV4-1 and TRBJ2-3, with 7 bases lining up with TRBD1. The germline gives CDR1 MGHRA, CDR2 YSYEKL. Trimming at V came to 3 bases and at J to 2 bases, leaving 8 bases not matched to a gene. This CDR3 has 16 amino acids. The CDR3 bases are TGCGCCAGCAGCCAGGACCGACAGGGAACCACAGATACGCAGTATTTT. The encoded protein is CASSQDRQGTTDTQYF.

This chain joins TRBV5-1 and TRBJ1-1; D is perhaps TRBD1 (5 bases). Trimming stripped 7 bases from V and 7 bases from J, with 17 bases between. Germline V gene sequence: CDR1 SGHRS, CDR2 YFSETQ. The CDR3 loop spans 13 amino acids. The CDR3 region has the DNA TGCGCCAGCGGGAATTCCGGGACTAATGAAGCTTTCTTT. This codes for CASGNSGTNEAFF.

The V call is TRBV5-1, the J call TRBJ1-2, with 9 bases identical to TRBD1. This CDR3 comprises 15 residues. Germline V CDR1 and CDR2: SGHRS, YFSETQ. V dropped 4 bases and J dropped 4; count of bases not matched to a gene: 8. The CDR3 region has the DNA TGCGCCAGCAGCATACAGGGGGCGTCCTTCTATGGCTACACCTTC. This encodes CASSIQGASFYGYTF.

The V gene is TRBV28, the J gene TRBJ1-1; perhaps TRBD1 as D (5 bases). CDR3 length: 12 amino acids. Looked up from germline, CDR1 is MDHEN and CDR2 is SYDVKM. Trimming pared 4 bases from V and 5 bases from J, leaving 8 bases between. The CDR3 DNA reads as TGTGCCAGCAGTTCAGGGATGACTGAAGCTTTCTTT. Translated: CASSSGMTEAFF.

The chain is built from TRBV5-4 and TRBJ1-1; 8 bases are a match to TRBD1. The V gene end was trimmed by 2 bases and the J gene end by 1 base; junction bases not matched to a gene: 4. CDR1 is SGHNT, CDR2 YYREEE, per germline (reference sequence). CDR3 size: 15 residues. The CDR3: CASSFFDRGNTEAFF. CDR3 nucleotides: TGTGCCAGCAGCTTCTTCGACAGGGGGAACACTGAAGCTTTCTTT.

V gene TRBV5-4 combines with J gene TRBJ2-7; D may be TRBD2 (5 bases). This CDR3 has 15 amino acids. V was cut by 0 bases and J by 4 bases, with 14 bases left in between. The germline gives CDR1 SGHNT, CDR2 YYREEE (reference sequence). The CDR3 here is CASSLDSGSRYEQYF. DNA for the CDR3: TGTGCCAGCAGCTTGGATTCGGGAAGTAGATACGAGCAGTACTTC.

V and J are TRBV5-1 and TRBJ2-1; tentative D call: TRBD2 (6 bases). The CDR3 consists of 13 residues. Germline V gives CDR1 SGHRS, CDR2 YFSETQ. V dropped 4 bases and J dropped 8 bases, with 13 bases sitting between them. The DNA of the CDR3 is TGCGCCAGCAGCAGACTAGTTGAGGATGAGCAGTTCTTC. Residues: CASSRLVEDEQFF.

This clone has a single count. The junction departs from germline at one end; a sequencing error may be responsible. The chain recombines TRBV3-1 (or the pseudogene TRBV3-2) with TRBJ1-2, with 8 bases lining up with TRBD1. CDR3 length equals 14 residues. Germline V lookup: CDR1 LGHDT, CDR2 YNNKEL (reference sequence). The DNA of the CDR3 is TGTGCCAGCACCCAAGCAGGGGGCAGCTATGGCTACACCTTC. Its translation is CASTQAGGSYGYTF.

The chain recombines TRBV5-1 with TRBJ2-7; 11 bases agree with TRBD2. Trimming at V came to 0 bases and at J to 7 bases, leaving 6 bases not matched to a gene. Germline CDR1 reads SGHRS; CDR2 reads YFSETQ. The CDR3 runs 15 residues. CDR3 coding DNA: TGCGCCAGCAGCTTGGGGACTAGCGGGTGGGGTGAGCAGTACTTC. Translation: CASSLGTSGWGEQYF.

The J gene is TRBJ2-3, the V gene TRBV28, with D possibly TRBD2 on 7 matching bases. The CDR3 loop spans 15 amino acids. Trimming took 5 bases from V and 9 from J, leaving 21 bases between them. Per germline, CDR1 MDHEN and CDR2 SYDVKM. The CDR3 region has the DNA TGTGCCAGCAGTAGCCGTGGGGGGGCAAAGGGAACGCAGTATTTT. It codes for CASSSRGGAKGTQYF.

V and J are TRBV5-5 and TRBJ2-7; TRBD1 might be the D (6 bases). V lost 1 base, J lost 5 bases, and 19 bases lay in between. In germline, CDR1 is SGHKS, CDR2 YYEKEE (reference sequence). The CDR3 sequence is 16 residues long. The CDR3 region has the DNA TGTGCCAGCAGCTTGAAGTTCGGATCACAGGGAGACGAGCAGTACTTC. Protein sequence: CASSLKFGSQGDEQYF.

For the CDR3, the DNA is TGTGCCAGCAAGCGGGGGGAGGGTGAAAAACTGTTTTTT. It is translated as CASKRGEGEKLFF. The chain recombines TRBV2 with TRBJ1-4, with TRBD1 as a possible D gene (5 bases). CDR1 SNHLY and CDR2 FYNNEI come from the germline V gene. The germline V and J ends were trimmed by 7 bases and 7 bases, with 13 bases remaining between them. The CDR3 has 13 residues.

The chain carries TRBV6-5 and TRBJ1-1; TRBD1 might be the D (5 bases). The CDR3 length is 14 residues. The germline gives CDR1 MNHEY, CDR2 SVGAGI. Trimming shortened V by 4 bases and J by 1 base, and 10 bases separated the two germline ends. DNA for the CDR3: TGTGCCAGCAGTTTCACAGGTACGAACACTGAAGCTTTCTTT. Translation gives CASSFTGTNTEAFF.

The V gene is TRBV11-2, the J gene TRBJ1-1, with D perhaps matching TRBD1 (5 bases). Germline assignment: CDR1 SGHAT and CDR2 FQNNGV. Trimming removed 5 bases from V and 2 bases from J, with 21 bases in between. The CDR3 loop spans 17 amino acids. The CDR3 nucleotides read TGTGCCAGCAGCCCTTATCCTATAGGGGTAGTAAACACTGAAGCTTTCTTT. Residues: CASSPYPIGVVNTEAFF.

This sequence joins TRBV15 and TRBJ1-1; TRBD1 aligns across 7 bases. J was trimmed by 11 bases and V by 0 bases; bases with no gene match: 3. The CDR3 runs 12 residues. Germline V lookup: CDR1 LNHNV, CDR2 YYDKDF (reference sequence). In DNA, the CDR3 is TGTGCCACCAGCAGAGATACAGGGGTCGCTTTCTTT. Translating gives CATSRDTGVAFF.

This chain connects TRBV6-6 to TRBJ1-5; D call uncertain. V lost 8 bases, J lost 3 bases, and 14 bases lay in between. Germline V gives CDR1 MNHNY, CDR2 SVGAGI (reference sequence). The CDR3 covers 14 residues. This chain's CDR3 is CASQRQPPNQPQHF. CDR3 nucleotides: TGTGCCAGCCAGCGGCAGCCCCCCAATCAGCCCCAGCATTTT.

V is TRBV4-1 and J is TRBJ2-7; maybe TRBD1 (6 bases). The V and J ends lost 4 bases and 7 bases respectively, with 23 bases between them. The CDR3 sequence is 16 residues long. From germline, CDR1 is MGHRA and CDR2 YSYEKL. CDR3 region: CASSPRQGQGVGEQYF. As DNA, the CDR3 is TGCGCCAGCAGCCCGCGTCAGGGGCAGGGAGTTGGGGAGCAGTACTTC.